A selection of T cell receptor beta chains follows, all from one sample in a study of shared clonotypes between healthy human individuals. TCRdb keeps only in-frame clones here, not all; method: immunoSEQ multiplex PCR. The sample includes more than 2 million clones, roughly 95% of them seen just once. The specimen was naive CD8+ T cells sorted from blood. These receptor sequences come from a man between 18 and 35 years old in good health. Both conserved end residues are part of each CDR3. Each record gives: V gene, clone size, J gene, D gene, CDR3 protein, CDR3 DNA. A D gene is named only where the DNA matches it firmly. Some rows mark clone size as missing; the rest say once, few, many or name a class of expanded clone.

V: TRBV7-9
size: NA
J: TRBJ2-7
D: NA
CDR3: CASSSPQEYEQYF
DNA: TGTGCCAGCAGCTCTCCGCAAGAGTACGAGCAGTACTTC

V: TRBV5-1
size: once
J: TRBJ1-1
D: NA
CDR3: CASSLTPNTEAFF
DNA: TGCGCCAGCAGCTTGACCCCGAACACTGAAGCTTTCTTT

V: TRBV5-1
size: NA
J: TRBJ1-2
D: NA
CDR3: CASSLAGVSYGYTF
DNA: TGCGCCAGCAGCTTGGCTGGAGTGAGCTATGGCTACACCTTC

V: TRBV4-1
size: NA
J: TRBJ1-2
D: NA
CDR3: CASSQLWGNYGYTF
DNA: TGCGCCAGCAGCCAATTGTGGGGGAACTATGGCTACACCTTC

V: TRBV19
size: once
J: TRBJ1-1
D: TRBD1
CDR3: CASSMKPLTGAIEAFF
DNA: TGTGCCAGTAGTATGAAACCACTAACAGGGGCGATTGAAGCTTTCTTT

V: TRBV7-9
size: NA
J: TRBJ2-5
D: TRBD2
CDR3: CASSSTGLAGQETQYF
DNA: TGTGCCAGCAGCTCAACGGGACTAGCGGGACAAGAGACCCAGTACTTC

V: TRBV9
size: NA
J: TRBJ2-7
D: NA
CDR3: CASSVEALTGSYEQYF
DNA: TGTGCCAGCAGCGTAGAGGCGCTTACTGGTTCCTACGAGCAGTACTTC

V: TRBV10-3
size: NA
J: TRBJ2-7
D: TRBD2
CDR3: CAISDPGLAAYEQYF
DNA: TGTGCCATCAGTGATCCGGGACTAGCGGCCTACGAGCAGTACTTC

V: TRBV4-2
size: NA
J: TRBJ2-1
D: TRBD1
CDR3: CASSQDPFGQGRNEQFF
DNA: TGTGCCAGCAGCCAAGACCCATTTGGACAGGGGAGGAATGAGCAGTTCTTC

V: TRBV29-1
size: NA
J: TRBJ2-7
D: NA
CDR3: CSVESLSTYEQYF
DNA: TGCAGCGTTGAGAGCCTCTCGACCTACGAGCAGTACTTC

V: TRBV6-5
size: NA
J: TRBJ2-7
D: TRBD1
CDR3: CASSYGWGDRADEQYF
DNA: TGTGCCAGCAGTTACGGGTGGGGGGACAGGGCCGACGAGCAGTACTTC

V: TRBV11-2
size: NA
J: TRBJ2-7
D: NA
CDR3: CASSFGRGYEQYF
DNA: TGTGCCAGCAGCTTTGGCAGGGGCTACGAGCAGTACTTC

V: TRBV27
size: NA
J: TRBJ2-4
D: NA
CDR3: CASSLAQEGLNIQYF
DNA: TGTGCCAGCAGTTTAGCACAGGAAGGTCTGAACATTCAGTACTTC

V: TRBV7-9
size: NA
J: TRBJ2-7
D: NA
CDR3: CASSPVGAAYEQYF
DNA: TGTGCCAGCAGCCCTGTCGGAGCCGCCTACGAGCAGTACTTC

V: TRBV29-1
size: NA
J: TRBJ1-1
D: NA
CDR3: CSVDGGLSEAFF
DNA: TGCAGCGTTGATGGGGGGCTTTCTGAAGCTTTCTTT

V: TRBV5-6
size: NA
J: TRBJ2-3
D: TRBD2
CDR3: CASSSGLAGGLSTDTQYF
DNA: TGTGCCAGCAGCTCGGGACTAGCGGGGGGGCTTAGCACAGATACGCAGTATTTT

V: TRBV7-2
size: NA
J: TRBJ1-6
D: NA
CDR3: CASRLPVGTSSPLHF
DNA: TGTGCCAGCAGGTTACCGGTGGGAACCTCTTCACCCCTCCACTTT

V: TRBV27
size: once
J: TRBJ1-1
D: TRBD1
CDR3: CASSWTGGTEAFF
DNA: TGTGCCAGCAGTTGGACAGGGGGAACTGAAGCTTTCTTT

V: TRBV19
size: once
J: TRBJ1-2
D: TRBD1
CDR3: CASRTQGDYGYTF
DNA: TGTGCCAGTAGGACACAGGGGGACTATGGCTACACCTTC

V: TRBV5-1
size: NA
J: TRBJ2-1
D: TRBD2
CDR3: CASSPLAGGHPEQFF
DNA: TGCGCCAGCAGTCCTCTAGCGGGGGGCCACCCAGAGCAGTTCTTC

V: TRBV6-5
size: NA
J: TRBJ2-7
D: TRBD2
CDR3: CASSWTSGYYEQYF
DNA: TGTGCCAGCAGTTGGACTAGCGGATACTACGAGCAGTACTTC

V: TRBV4-1
size: NA
J: TRBJ2-7
D: NA
CDR3: CASSLRGDSYEQYF
DNA: TGCGCCAGCAGCCTCAGGGGGGACTCCTACGAGCAGTACTTC

V: TRBV27
size: NA
J: TRBJ2-3
D: TRBD2
CDR3: CASAGTSSAPSTDTQYF
DNA: TGTGCCAGCGCCGGGACTAGCTCCGCTCCTAGCACAGATACGCAGTATTTT

V: TRBV13
size: NA
J: TRBJ2-7
D: NA
CDR3: CASSSVSEEDYEQYF
DNA: TGTGCCAGCAGCTCGGTTTCAGAGGAAGACTACGAGCAGTACTTC

V: TRBV7-9
size: NA
J: TRBJ2-1
D: NA
CDR3: CASSLEGPINEQFF
DNA: TGTGCCAGCAGCTTAGAAGGACCGATCAATGAGCAGTTCTTC

V: TRBV27
size: NA
J: TRBJ2-7
D: NA
CDR3: CASSLAGSSYEQYF
DNA: TGTGCCAGCTCCCTCGCAGGGAGCTCCTACGAGCAGTACTTC

V: TRBV2
size: NA
J: TRBJ2-2
D: NA
CDR3: CASSEGLKTGELFF
DNA: TGTGCCAGCAGTGAGGGCCTTAAGACCGGGGAGCTGTTTTTT

V: TRBV5-4
size: NA
J: TRBJ2-7
D: TRBD1
CDR3: CASSLSSGQSSYEQYF
DNA: TGTGCCAGCAGCTTGTCTTCGGGACAGAGCTCCTACGAGCAGTACTTC

V: TRBV18
size: NA
J: TRBJ1-6
D: TRBD1
CDR3: CASRDRGKNSPLHF
DNA: TGTGCCAGCCGCGACAGGGGAAAAAACTCACCCCTCCACTTT

V: TRBV5-1
size: NA
J: TRBJ2-7
D: TRBD1
CDR3: CASSFRQGTYEQYF
DNA: TGCGCCAGCAGCTTTAGACAGGGCACCTACGAGCAGTACTTC

V: TRBV28
size: NA
J: TRBJ2-7
D: NA
CDR3: CASSLLQDPLEQYF
DNA: TGTGCCAGCAGTTTGCTGCAGGATCCCCTCGAGCAGTACTTC

V: TRBV7-9
size: NA
J: TRBJ2-1
D: NA
CDR3: CASSKGVADEQFF
DNA: TGTGCCAGCAGCAAAGGGGTCGCGGATGAGCAGTTCTTC

V: TRBV6-5
size: once
J: TRBJ2-3
D: TRBD2
CDR3: CASSYSGRGRTDTQYF
DNA: TGTGCCAGCAGTTACTCGGGGCGGGGGAGAACAGATACGCAGTATTTT

V: TRBV6-5
size: NA
J: TRBJ2-5
D: NA
CDR3: CASSSRQETQYF
DNA: TGTGCCAGCAGCTCCCGCCAAGAGACCCAGTACTTC

V: TRBV7-6
size: once
J: TRBJ2-7
D: TRBD2
CDR3: CASSLVLAGPSYEQYF
DNA: TGTGCCAGCAGCTTAGTACTAGCGGGACCCTCCTACGAGCAGTACTTC

V: TRBV6-5
size: NA
J: TRBJ2-5
D: TRBD2
CDR3: CASSYFSGSGETQYF
DNA: TGTGCCAGCAGTTACTTTAGCGGGAGCGGTGAGACCCAGTACTTC

V: TRBV6-1
size: NA
J: TRBJ1-1
D: NA
CDR3: CASSELVSGSGAEAFF
DNA: TGTGCCAGCAGTGAATTAGTTTCGGGATCGGGCGCTGAAGCTTTCTTT

V: TRBV13
size: NA
J: TRBJ1-6
D: NA
CDR3: CASSLMTAGSPLHF
DNA: TGTGCCAGCAGCTTAATGACAGCAGGTTCACCCCTCCACTTT

V: TRBV13
size: NA
J: TRBJ1-6
D: NA
CDR3: CASSLNEGARSPLHF
DNA: TGTGCCAGCAGCTTAAATGAAGGGGCTAGGTCACCCCTCCACTTT

V: TRBV6-5
size: NA
J: TRBJ2-7
D: NA
CDR3: CASSYSGPGSYEQYF
DNA: TGTGCCAGCAGTTACTCTGGGCCGGGCTCCTACGAGCAGTACTTC

V: TRBV6-5
size: NA
J: TRBJ1-1
D: TRBD1
CDR3: CASSYSWDRENTEAFF
DNA: TGTGCCAGCAGTTACTCTTGGGACAGAGAGAACACTGAAGCTTTCTTT

V: TRBV5-1
size: once
J: TRBJ1-5
D: NA
CDR3: CASSLSTGKQPQHF
DNA: TGCGCCAGCAGCTTGTCAACCGGGAAACAGCCCCAGCATTTT

V: TRBV9
size: NA
J: TRBJ2-1
D: NA
CDR3: CASSVDRISSYNEQFF
DNA: TGTGCCAGCAGCGTAGATCGGATTAGCTCCTACAATGAGCAGTTCTTC

V: TRBV5-7
size: NA
J: TRBJ2-2
D: TRBD1
CDR3: CASSYSTGKEGTGELFF
DNA: TGTGCCAGCAGCTACTCGACAGGGAAAGAGGGGACCGGGGAGCTGTTTTTT

V: TRBV6-5
size: NA
J: TRBJ1-1
D: NA
CDR3: CASMLGWNTEAFF
DNA: TGTGCCAGCATGCTAGGGTGGAACACTGAAGCTTTCTTT

V: TRBV9
size: NA
J: TRBJ1-1
D: TRBD1
CDR3: CASSPGGAPAFF
DNA: TGTGCCAGCAGCCCAGGGGGGGCTCCAGCTTTCTTT

V: TRBV11-2
size: NA
J: TRBJ2-5
D: NA
CDR3: CASSLEVVETQYF
DNA: TGTGCCAGCAGCTTAGAGGTGGTAGAGACCCAGTACTTC

V: TRBV11-2
size: NA
J: TRBJ2-7
D: NA
CDR3: CASSLDPPSDEQYF
DNA: TGTGCCAGCAGCTTAGATCCCCCATCGGACGAGCAGTACTTC